What follows are 19 T cell receptor beta chains derived from one specimen sequenced in a study of T cell responses to AZD1222 COVID-19 vaccine. Repertoires were generated with immunoSEQ multiplex PCR, while TCRdb's copy carries only in-frame clones and drops some. The sample contains 130,000 or so clones, around 90% of which appear only once. The source material was peripheral blood, sampled on day 0 of AZD1222 vaccination. The receptors were sampled from an adult in good health.

The rearrangement joins TRBV7-2 to TRBJ2-5; TRBD2 aligns across 7 bases. CDR3 size: 15 residues. The junction had 7 bases not matched to a gene; V was cut back by 4 bases and J by 2 bases. Per the germline V gene, CDR1 is SGHTA and CDR2 is FQGNSA. The CDR3 nucleotides read TGTGCCAGCAGCTCACTGGGACTACCACAAGAGACCCAGTACTTC. Its translation is CASSSLGLPQETQYF.

The chain uses TRBV9 and TRBJ2-7, with unresolved D. The CDR3 sequence is 13 residues long. V lost 2 bases and J lost 6, with 12 bases in between. The germline V gene encodes CDR1 SGDLS and CDR2 YYNGEE. The DNA of the CDR3 is TGTGCCAGCAGCGTCGGGTCTACACCCGAGCAGTACTTC. This codes for CASSVGSTPEQYF.

This chain links TRBV7-8 with TRBJ2-2, with a weak D call TRBD2 (5 bases). The CDR3 extends over 16 amino acids. V was cut by 5 bases and J by 1 base, with 14 bases left in between. Germline V lookup: CDR1 SGHVS, CDR2 FQNEAQ. CDR3 region: CASSRKAGMNTGELFF. For the CDR3, the DNA is TGTGCCAGCAGCCGAAAGGCCGGGATGAACACCGGGGAGCTGTTTTTT.

The chain is built from TRBV5-1 and TRBJ2-2, with D uncertain. The germline gives CDR1 SGHRS, CDR2 YFSETQ. The CDR3 runs to 15 residues. V shed 2 bases and J shed 0 bases, with 8 bases lying between them. This chain's CDR3 is CASSFLRPNTGELFF. The CDR3, as DNA: TGCGCCAGCAGCTTCCTCCGACCGAACACCGGGGAGCTGTTTTTT.

The chain has TRBV27 and TRBJ2-3; the match to TRBD2 covers 11 bases. Trimming took 0 bases from V and 0 from J; bases not matched to a gene: 8. Looked up from germline, CDR1 is MNHEY and CDR2 is SMNVEV (reference sequence). The CDR3 extends over 19 amino acids. In nucleotides, the CDR3 is TGTGCCAGCAGTTTATCCGGGACTAGCGGCCGATATAGCACAGATACGCAGTATTTT. Encoded protein: CASSLSGTSGRYSTDTQYF.

V is TRBV9 and J is TRBJ2-1; no reliable D call. The V end was cut by 4 bases, the J end by 0 bases, with 14 bases between. Germline CDR1 SGDLS, CDR2 YYNGEE. This CDR3 has 16 amino acids. The CDR3 region is CASSPRVPSSYNEQFF. The CDR3 nucleotides are TGTGCCAGCAGCCCTCGTGTACCGAGCTCCTACAATGAGCAGTTCTTC.

The genes are TRBV28 and TRBJ2-3; weak D call: TRBD2 (5 bases). The CDR3 sequence is 20 residues long. With 1 base removed from V and 2 bases from J, the gap between germline ends came to 25 bases. Per the germline V gene, CDR1 is MDHEN and CDR2 is SYDVKM. Here the CDR3 DNA reads TGTGCCAGCAGTTTATATCCCCCGAGAGGACCAGCGGAAGACACAGATACGCAGTATTTT. Translated: CASSLYPPRGPAEDTDTQYF.

This sequence joins TRBV9 and TRBJ1-1, with no clear D. Germline V gene data show CDR1 as SGDLS and CDR2 as YYNGEE. This CDR3 contains 14 residues. V lost 0 bases to trimming and J lost 5 bases, with 11 bases between them. The CDR3 sequence is CASSVGGPMTEAFF. The CDR3 DNA reads as TGTGCCAGCAGCGTAGGAGGACCGATGACTGAAGCTTTCTTT.

The V call is TRBV4-2, the J call TRBJ2-1; 7 bases line up with TRBD1. Germline trimming cut 4 bases from V and 7 bases from J; bases unmatched to any gene: 7. This CDR3 is built from 14 residues. CDR1 LGHNA and CDR2 YNFKEQ come from the germline V gene. DNA for the CDR3: TGTGCCAGCAGCCTGAACACAGGGGATAATGAGCAGTTCTTC. It encodes CASSLNTGDNEQFF.

This clone was observed once. The V and J genes are TRBV30 and TRBJ1-5, with 7 bases identical to TRBD1. Trimming cost V 1 base and J 10 bases; bases outside gene matches: 7. Germline V gene sequence: CDR1 GTSNPN, CDR2 SVGIG (reference sequence). The CDR3 totals 13 residues. In DNA form, the CDR3 reads TGTGCCTGGAGTGAGGGGGCCCGTCGACCCCAGCATTTT. Translating it yields CAWSEGARRPQHF.

The J gene is TRBJ2-7, the V gene TRBV28, with D perhaps matching TRBD1 (6 bases). Germline values: CDR1 MDHEN, CDR2 SYDVKM. This CDR3 has 15 amino acids. Trimming removed 5 bases at V and 3 bases at J, with 17 bases between. This CDR3 is CASSPLFKGGYEQYF. As DNA, the CDR3 is TGTGCCAGCAGTCCCCTTTTTAAAGGGGGCTACGAGCAGTACTTC.

This clone appeared once. This chain connects TRBV28 to TRBJ1-1; the D gene is possibly TRBD1 (5 bases). This CDR3 region has 14 residues. Germline CDR1 is MDHEN and CDR2 is SYDVKM. Trimming shortened V by 2 bases and J by 7 bases, and 14 bases separated the two germline ends. The CDR3 sequence is CASSLRGVRNEAFF. CDR3 DNA: TGTGCCAGCAGTTTACGGGGGGTTAGGAATGAAGCTTTCTTT.

This clone is classed as medium-sized. Other DNA sequences within the sample encode an identical CDR3. V usage is TRBV19 and J usage is TRBJ2-2, with 9 bases fitting TRBD1. Germline-derived CDR1 and CDR2 are LNHDA and SQIVND (reference sequence). The ends lost 7 bases at V and 4 bases at J; junction bases unmatched: 4. The CDR3 has 14 amino acids. CDR3 bases: TGTGCCAGTACAGAGACAGGGGGCACCGGGGAGCTGTTTTTT. Protein product: CASTETGGTGELFF. Full variable domain (rest looked up from reference TRBV19 and TRBJ2-2): DGGITQSPKYLFRKEGQNVTLSCEQNLNHDAMYWYRQDPGQGLRLIYYSQIVNDFQKGDIAEGYSVSREKKESFPLTVTSAQKNPTAFYLCASTETGGTGELFFGEGSRLTVL.

The table lists this clone with a count of one. The chain combines TRBV7-2 with TRBJ1-2; D ambiguous. The germline CDR1 and CDR2 sequences are SGHTA and FQGNSA. Trimming cost V 1 base and J 7 bases, with 16 bases left between them. The CDR3 has 15 amino acids. The CDR3 region has the DNA TGTGCCAGCAGCTTAGAGATTGGCAGGTTCGGTGGCTACACCTTC. It translates to CASSLEIGRFGGYTF. Supplemented by reference TRBV7-2 and TRBJ1-2, the full variable domain reads GAGVSQSPSNKVTEKGKDVELRCDPISGHTALYWYRQSLGQGLEFLIYFQGNSAPDKSGLPSDRFSAERTGGSVSTLTIQRTQQEDSAVYLCASSLEIGRFGGYTFGSGTRLTVV.

V is TRBV5-1 and J is TRBJ1-1; D unresolved. Per the germline V gene, CDR1 is SGHRS and CDR2 is YFSETQ. Trimming removed 5 bases at V and 0 bases at J, with 14 bases between. The CDR3 sequence is 15 residues long. For the CDR3, the DNA is TGCGCCAGCAGAGGAGGTGTGAAAATGAACACTGAAGCTTTCTTT. The encoded protein is CASRGGVKMNTEAFF.

This chain joins TRBV2 and TRBJ2-2; the D is unclear. Trimming removed 0 bases at V and 2 bases at J, with 7 bases between. The CDR3 has 15 residues. Germline V gives CDR1 SNHLY, CDR2 FYNNEI. Here the CDR3 DNA reads TGTGCCAGCAGTGAAGCGGCACACAACACCGGGGAGCTGTTTTTT. This sequence encodes CASSEAAHNTGELFF.

V and J are TRBV27 and TRBJ1-5; possibly TRBD1 for D (6 bases). The CDR3 has 14 amino acids. The V gene lost 3 bases and the J gene lost 7 bases, with 13 bases spanning the gap. The V gene's germline CDR1 is MNHEY and CDR2 SMNVEV (reference sequence). CDR3 nucleotide sequence: TGTGCCAGCAGTTTGTGGCAGGGGAGCCAGCCCCAGCATTTT. Translation gives CASSLWQGSQPQHF.

The chain carries TRBV5-6 and TRBJ1-1; D not certain. CDR3 length: 13 amino acids. V dropped 4 bases and J dropped 4 bases, with 11 bases sitting between them. Germline V gene sequence: CDR1 SGHDT, CDR2 YYEEEE. CDR3 amino acids: CASSASGITEAFF. The CDR3 DNA reads TGTGCCAGCAGCGCCTCCGGGATCACTGAAGCTTTCTTT.

This clone came up once. One end of the junction fails to match germline, which may point to a read error. This sequence joins TRBV7-7 and TRBJ2-3; TRBD1 might be the D (5 bases). The CDR3 covers 15 residues. CDR1 is SSHAT, CDR2 FNYEAQ, per germline (reference sequence). CDR3 bases: TGTGCTAGCAGCTTAGGCAGGGAATCCACAGATACGCAGTATTTT. It encodes CASSLGRESTDTQYF.